The T cell receptor (beta chain) under discussion was sequenced for a study of technical replicates of blood from a handful of donors. Unmatched junction bases numbered 6, after V lost 5 bases and J lost 3 bases. CDR3 length: 14 residues. Germline lookup yields CDR1 PRHDT and CDR2 FYEKMQ (reference sequence). Profiled with immunoSEQ multiplex PCR; TCRdb holds only in-frame clones, not every one. The table lists roughly 80,000 clones, around nine tenths of them singletons. Sequenced: T cells isolated from PBMCs. The J gene is TRBJ2-7, the V gene TRBV13; the match to TRBD1 covers 8 bases. The origin of this receptor is a human donor in good health. CDR3 amino acids: CASSQGAGGYEQYF. CDR3 in DNA: TGTGCCAGCAGCCAGGGGGCAGGAGGCTACGAGCAGTACTTC.